The 3 T cell receptor beta chains reported below all come from one sample, sequenced in a study of T cell repertoires in cytomegalovirus infection. TCRdb reanalysed the reads using MiXCR and keeps one entry per CDR3 protein. The table shows around 530,000 distinct CDR3 sequences, with about 25% occurring only once. Sequences were obtained from PBMCs. The receptors originated from a human donor in good health (CMV status not recorded). Some clones in this sample may be carry-over from other donors' samples.

The CDR3 loop reads CASSSLKDTQYF. The CDR3 DNA reads TGTGCCAGCAGTTCTCTTAAAGATACGCAGTATTTT. The chain combines TRBV7-4 with TRBJ2-3, with unresolved D. Germline V CDR1 and CDR2: SGHVT, SQSDAQ. The CDR3 is made up of 12 amino acids. Trimming pared 6 bases from V and 5 bases from J, leaving 9 bases between.

The sample holds many counts of this clonotype. V usage is TRBV7-2 and J usage is TRBJ1-2; D may be TRBD1 (5 bases). Germline assignment: CDR1 SGHTA and CDR2 FQGNSA. There are 16 residues in the CDR3. Trimming removed 3 bases from V and 7 bases from J, with 21 bases in between. CDR3 residues: CASSFGVGQGESGYTF. The CDR3 coding sequence is TGTGCCAGCAGCTTTGGCGTTGGTCAGGGAGAGTCTGGCTACACCTTC.

This clonotype was observed a few times. The chain combines TRBV7-3 with TRBJ2-1; 7 nucleotides match TRBD2. Germline trimming cut 5 bases from V and 5 bases from J; bases unmatched to any gene: 9. Germline-derived CDR1 and CDR2 are SGHTA and FQGTGA. CDR3 length: 15 residues. Written as DNA, the CDR3 is TGTGCCAGCAGCACTTCCTGGGGAGGGGACAATGAGCAGTTCTTC. It is translated as CASSTSWGGDNEQFF.